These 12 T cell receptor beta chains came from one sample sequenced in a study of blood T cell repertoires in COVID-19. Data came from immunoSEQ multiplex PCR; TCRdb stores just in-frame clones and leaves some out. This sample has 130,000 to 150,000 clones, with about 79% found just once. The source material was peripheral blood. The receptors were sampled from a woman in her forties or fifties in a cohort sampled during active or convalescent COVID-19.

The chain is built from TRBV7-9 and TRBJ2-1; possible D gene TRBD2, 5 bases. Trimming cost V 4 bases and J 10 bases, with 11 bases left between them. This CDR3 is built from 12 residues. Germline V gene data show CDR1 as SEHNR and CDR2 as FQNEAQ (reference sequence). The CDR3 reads CASSSHREEQFF. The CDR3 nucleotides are TGTGCCAGCAGCTCGCACCGGGAAGAGCAGTTCTTC.

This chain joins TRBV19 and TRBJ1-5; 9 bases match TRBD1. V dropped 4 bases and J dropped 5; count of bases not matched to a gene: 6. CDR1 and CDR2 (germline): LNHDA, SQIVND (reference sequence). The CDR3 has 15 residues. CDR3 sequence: CASSRDREGHQPQHF. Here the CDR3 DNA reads TGTGCCAGTAGTAGGGACAGGGAAGGTCATCAGCCCCAGCATTTT.

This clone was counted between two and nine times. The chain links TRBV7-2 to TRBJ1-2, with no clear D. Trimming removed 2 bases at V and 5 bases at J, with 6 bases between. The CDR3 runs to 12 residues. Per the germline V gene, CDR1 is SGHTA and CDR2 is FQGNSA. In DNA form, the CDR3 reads TGTGCCAGCAGCTTAATGGAGTATGGCTACACCTTC. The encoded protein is CASSLMEYGYTF.

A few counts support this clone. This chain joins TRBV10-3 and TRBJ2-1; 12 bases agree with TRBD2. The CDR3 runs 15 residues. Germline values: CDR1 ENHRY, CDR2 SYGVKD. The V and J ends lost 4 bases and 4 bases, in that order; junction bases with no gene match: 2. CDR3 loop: CAISAGTSGYNEQFF. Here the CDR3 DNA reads TGTGCCATCAGTGCCGGGACTAGCGGGTACAATGAGCAGTTCTTC.

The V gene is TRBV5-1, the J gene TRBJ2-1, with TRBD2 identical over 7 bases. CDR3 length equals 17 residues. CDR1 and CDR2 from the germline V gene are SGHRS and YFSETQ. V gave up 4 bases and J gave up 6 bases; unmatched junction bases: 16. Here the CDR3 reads CASSPFSGLEGANEQFF. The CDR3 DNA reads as TGCGCCAGCAGCCCTTTCTCTGGACTAGAAGGGGCCAATGAGCAGTTCTTC.

CDR3 sequence: CASSPYSGASEAFF. The DNA of the CDR3 is TGTGCCAGCTCACCGTACTCAGGGGCTTCTGAAGCTTTCTTT. This chain links TRBV18 with TRBJ1-1; perhaps TRBD1 as D (6 bases). This CDR3 region has 14 residues. The V and J ends lost 3 bases and 6 bases respectively, with 14 bases between them. The germline CDR1 and CDR2 sequences are KGHSH and LQKENI.

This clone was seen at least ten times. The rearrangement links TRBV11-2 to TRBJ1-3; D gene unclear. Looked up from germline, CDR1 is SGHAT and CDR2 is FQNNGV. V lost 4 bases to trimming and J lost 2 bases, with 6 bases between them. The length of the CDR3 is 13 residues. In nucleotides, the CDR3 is TGTGCCAGCAGCTCCTCCCCTGGAAACACCATATATTTT. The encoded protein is CASSSSPGNTIYF.

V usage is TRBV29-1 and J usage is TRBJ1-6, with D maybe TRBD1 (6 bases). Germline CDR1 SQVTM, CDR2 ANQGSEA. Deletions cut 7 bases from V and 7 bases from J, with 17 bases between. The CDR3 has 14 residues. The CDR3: CSAKAGAGNSPLHF. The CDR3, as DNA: TGCAGCGCCAAAGCAGGGGCTGGGAATTCACCCCTCCACTTT.

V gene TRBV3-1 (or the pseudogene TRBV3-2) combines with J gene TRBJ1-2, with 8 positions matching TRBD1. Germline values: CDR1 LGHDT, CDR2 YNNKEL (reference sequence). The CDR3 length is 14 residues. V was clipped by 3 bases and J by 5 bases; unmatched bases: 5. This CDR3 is CASSQIQGEYGYTF. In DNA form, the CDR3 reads TGTGCCAGCAGCCAGATACAGGGGGAATATGGCTACACCTTC.

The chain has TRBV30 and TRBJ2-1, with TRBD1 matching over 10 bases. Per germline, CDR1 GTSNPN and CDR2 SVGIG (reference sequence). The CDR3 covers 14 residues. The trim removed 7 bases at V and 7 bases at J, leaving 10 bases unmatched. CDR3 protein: CALYRDRGQNEQFF. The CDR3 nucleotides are TGTGCCTTATACCGGGACAGGGGTCAGAATGAGCAGTTCTTC.

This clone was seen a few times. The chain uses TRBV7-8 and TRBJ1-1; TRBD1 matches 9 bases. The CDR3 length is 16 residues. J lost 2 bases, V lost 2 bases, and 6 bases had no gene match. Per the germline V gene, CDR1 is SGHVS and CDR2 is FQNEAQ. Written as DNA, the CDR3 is TGTGCCAGCAGCTTACCCAGGACAGGGGAAAACACTGAAGCTTTCTTT. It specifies CASSLPRTGENTEAFF.

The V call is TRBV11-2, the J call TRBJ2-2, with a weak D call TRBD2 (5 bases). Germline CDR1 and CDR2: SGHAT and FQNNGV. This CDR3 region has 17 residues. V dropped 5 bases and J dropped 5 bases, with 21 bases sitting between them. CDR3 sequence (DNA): TGTGCCAGCAGCAGACGGCAAGAGGGAGCGGCAACCGGGGAGCTGTTTTTT. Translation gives CASSRRQEGAATGELFF.